This entry features one T cell receptor beta chain sequence. Its antigen is as yet unknown. Primers: 60 Vbeta forward and 13 Jbeta reverse. Some clones are missing from TCRdb's copy, which holds only in-frame ones; the method was immunoSEQ multiplex PCR. The table shows under 65,000 clones, with 80% occurring only once. The J segment lost 3 bases and the V segment lost 1 base, leaving 4 bases of the junction unmatched. The CDR3 contains 16 residues. Per the germline V gene, CDR1 is SGHVS and CDR2 is FNYEAQ. The sample originates from a study of cytomegalovirus exposure and HLA in healthy donors. As for the study in general: Within the Caucasian-associated ancestry cluster were 65% to 85% of the roughly 400 genotyped donors. Study findings and constraints: In an earlier analysis, most TCR beta V segments were productive about 87% or about 30% of the time.

This chain connects TRBV7-6 to TRBJ2-2, with 8 bases that match TRBD2. Source material: PBMCs. The TCR sequence derives from a man between 25 and 39 years old in good health and CMV-seropositive. The CDR3 region is CASSLVGGADTGELFF. CDR3 coding DNA: TGTGCCAGCAGCTTAGTCGGGGGGGCGGACACCGGGGAGCTGTTTTTT.